A selection of T cell receptor beta chains follows, all from one sample in a study of shared clonotypes between healthy human individuals. Assay: immunoSEQ multiplex PCR; the TCRdb copy retains only in-frame clones and omits some. Of around 2.1 million clones in the sample, 95% were seen once. Sequencing was done on a sample of naive CD4+ T cells sorted from blood. These receptors were taken from a young man in good health. Each CDR3 is given with its conserved first and last residue. D genes are given only for firm matches. Where a row states a size, it is once, few, many or the class of an expanded clone; other rows omit it.

J	V	D	size	CDR3	DNA
TRBJ1-4	TRBV6-6	NA	NA	CASSYTPLGLEKLFF	TGTGCCAGCAGTTACACCCCTCTTGGCCTTGAAAAACTGTTTTTT
TRBJ2-3	TRBV6-1	NA	NA	CASNPGWDTQYF	TGTGCCAGCAATCCAGGGTGGGATACGCAGTATTTT
TRBJ1-1	TRBV28	TRBD1	NA	CASSPPRQGSTEAFF	TGTGCCAGCAGTCCCCCCCGACAGGGGAGCACTGAAGCTTTCTTT
TRBJ1-5	TRBV29-1	TRBD1	NA	CSVAGTGVNQPQHF	TGCAGCGTTGCCGGGACAGGGGTCAATCAGCCCCAGCATTTT
TRBJ2-2	TRBV2	NA	NA	CASSKEGPDTGELFF	TGTGCCAGCAGTAAGGAGGGACCGGACACCGGGGAGCTGTTTTTT
TRBJ1-6	TRBV19	NA	NA	CASTQGVGSYNSPLHF	TGTGCCAGTACCCAAGGGGTCGGCTCCTATAATTCACCCCTCCACTTT
TRBJ2-1	TRBV5-4	NA	NA	CASSVPGTSTEQFF	TGTGCCAGCAGCGTGCCCGGGACTTCCACTGAGCAGTTCTTC
TRBJ1-2	TRBV7-9	NA	NA	CASSLGLAGDGGYTF	TGTGCCAGCAGCTTGGGATTGGCAGGCGATGGTGGCTACACCTTC
TRBJ1-1	TRBV28	NA	NA	CASSLPLTGNTEAFF	TGTGCCAGCAGTTTACCCCTGACAGGGAACACTGAAGCTTTCTTT
TRBJ2-4	TRBV5-1	TRBD2	NA	CASSPLAGAKNIQYF	TGCGCCAGCTCCCCTCTAGCGGGGGCCAAAAACATTCAGTACTTC
TRBJ1-1	TRBV2	NA	once	CASSDPVLVSTEAFF	TGTGCCAGCAGCGATCCGGTTTTGGTTTCCACTGAAGCTTTCTTT
TRBJ1-6	TRBV2	NA	NA	CASSEEGGWYNSPLHF	TGTGCCAGCAGTGAGGAGGGAGGCTGGTATAATTCACCCCTCCACTTT
TRBJ1-2	TRBV4-1	NA	NA	CASSQDLNLYGYTF	TGCGCCAGCAGCCAAGATCTAAATCTCTATGGCTACACCTTC
TRBJ2-7	TRBV7-2	TRBD1	NA	CASSPSGGTGIYEQYF	TGTGCCAGCAGCCCGTCCGGCGGGACAGGGATCTACGAGCAGTACTTC
TRBJ2-2	TRBV19	TRBD1	once	CASSTPTGANTGELFF	TGTGCCAGTAGTACCCCGACAGGGGCGAACACCGGGGAGCTGTTTTTT
TRBJ2-3	TRBV12-5	NA	NA	CASGLVRLEGRSTDTQYF	TGTGCTAGTGGTTTGGTACGGTTGGAGGGCCGTAGCACAGATACGCAGTATTTT
TRBJ1-5	TRBV30	NA	NA	CAWTPTGGGSNQPQHF	TGTGCCTGGACCCCAACTGGAGGGGGTAGCAATCAGCCCCAGCATTTT
TRBJ1-2	TRBV14	NA	NA	CASRANYGYTF	TGTGCCAGCAGGGCTAACTATGGCTACACCTTC
TRBJ2-2	TRBV6-5	NA	once	CASSYSPASNTGELFF	TGTGCCAGCAGTTACTCGCCCGCCTCGAACACCGGGGAGCTGTTTTTT
TRBJ1-1	TRBV5-6	NA	NA	CASTLREALYTEAFF	TGTGCCAGCACCCTTCGGGAGGCCCTCTACACTGAAGCTTTCTTT